This record concerns one TCR beta chain sequence. The antigen is undetermined. This CDR3 has 14 residues. V was cut by 2 bases and J by 6 bases, with 13 bases left in between. Germline V gene data show CDR1 as MNHNS and CDR2 as SASEGT. The sample originates from a study of T cell responses to AZD1222 COVID-19 vaccine. Whole-study results and caveats: Seropositive status at baseline applied to only a handful of AZD1222 recipients.

The method was immunoSEQ multiplex PCR; TCRdb's version includes in-frame clones alone and lacks a portion of them. The sample consists of approximately 65,000 clones, over 70% of them appearing once. This chain uses TRBV6-1 with TRBJ1-1; D uncertain. This material consisted of peripheral blood, taken on day 0 of AZD1222 vaccination. The TCR originated in an adult in good health. The CDR3 DNA reads TGTGCCAGCAGTGAAACCAGGATTGACGCTGAAGCTTTCTTT. It specifies CASSETRIDAEAFF.